The 25 T cell receptor beta chains below come from one sample, sequenced in a study of cytomegalovirus exposure and HLA in healthy donors. Both 60 Vbeta primers and 13 Jbeta primers went into the PCR. Sequenced by immunoSEQ multiplex PCR; TCRdb stores in-frame clones only, minus some. The table has more than 95,000 clones, over 65% seen once. Sequenced material: PBMCs. Source of these receptors: a woman aged 40 to 50 in good health and CMV-seronegative.

The V and J genes are TRBV10-3 and TRBJ1-5; D gene unclear. V shed 8 bases and J shed 0 bases, with 8 bases lying between them. This CDR3 region has 13 residues. From germline, CDR1 is ENHRY and CDR2 SYGVKD. Here the CDR3 reads CAIAKNSNQPQHF. CDR3 coding DNA: TGTGCCATCGCTAAGAATAGCAATCAGCCCCAGCATTTT.

This sequence joins TRBV6-1 and TRBJ2-5; D remains ambiguous. Trimming shortened V by 5 bases and J by 4 bases, and 11 bases separated the two germline ends. This CDR3 spans 13 amino acids. Germline V gives CDR1 MNHNS, CDR2 SASEGT. The CDR3 nucleotides are TGTGCCAGCAGTTTGACACCGCGAGAGACCCAGTACTTC. This gives the protein CASSLTPRETQYF.

A remark on this clone: A read error may produce the germline difference seen at one junction end. J is TRBJ2-6 and V is TRBV9, with D possibly being TRBD1 (5 bases). Looked up from germline, CDR1 is SGDLS and CDR2 is YYNGEE. The CDR3 has 15 residues. The CDR3 protein is CASSPLGSGANGLTF. The CDR3 bases are TGTGCCAGCAGCCCCCTGGGCTCTGGGGCCAACGGCCTGACTTTC.

The chain is built from TRBV2 and TRBJ2-2, with 7 bases identical to TRBD1. The trim removed 9 bases at V and 4 bases at J, leaving 11 bases unmatched. This CDR3 has 15 amino acids. The germline V gene has CDR1 SNHLY and CDR2 FYNNEI. DNA of the CDR3: TGTGCCAGAAAAGGGGTGAGACAGGGCACCGGGGAGCTGTTTTTT. It translates to CARKGVRQGTGELFF.

The sample holds a few counts of this clone. The chain links TRBV5-1 to TRBJ2-5, with TRBD1 matching over 8 bases. The CDR3 runs 15 residues. The trim removed 5 bases at V and 1 base at J, leaving 7 bases unmatched. In germline, CDR1 is SGHRS, CDR2 YFSETQ. The CDR3 protein is CASSQNTGGQETQYF. CDR3 in DNA: TGCGCCAGCAGTCAAAATACAGGGGGCCAAGAGACCCAGTACTTC.

The genes are TRBV9 and TRBJ2-7; a weak D match, TRBD2 (6 bases). The germline gives CDR1 SGDLS, CDR2 YYNGEE. There are 13 residues in the CDR3. V was cut by 4 bases and J by 4 bases, with 12 bases left in between. The CDR3 nucleotides read TGTGCCAGCAGCCCGGAGGGGTGGTACGAGCAGTACTTC. It translates to CASSPEGWYEQYF.

This clone was seen only a few times. The chain is built from TRBV11-2 and TRBJ2-6; 8 bases agree with TRBD1. Per germline, CDR1 SGHAT and CDR2 FQNNGV. The CDR3 extends over 18 amino acids. With 4 bases clipped from V and 2 bases from J, the junction kept 10 bases outside the gene matches. CDR3 sequence reads: CASSWRQGKRTGANVLTF. The CDR3 DNA is TGTGCCAGCAGCTGGAGACAGGGGAAGAGAACTGGGGCCAACGTCCTGACTTTC.

The genes are TRBV4-2 and TRBJ2-7; the match to TRBD1 covers 12 bases. Per the germline V gene, CDR1 is LGHNA and CDR2 is YNFKEQ. V lost 3 bases, J lost 7 bases, and 16 bases stayed unmatched. The CDR3 has 18 residues. Here the CDR3 DNA reads TGTGCCAGCAGCCAGATACGAGGTCGGGACAGGGGGCTGGAAGAGCAGTACTTC. Translating gives CASSQIRGRDRGLEEQYF.

Only a few counts were recorded for this clone. The chain is built from TRBV7-2 and TRBJ2-2; 7 nucleotides agree with TRBD1. V trimming: 6 bases; J trimming: 5 bases; junction bases outside the gene matches: 3. Per germline, CDR1 SGHTA and CDR2 FQGNSA. The CDR3 has 13 amino acids. CDR3 in DNA: TGTGCCAGCAGTTCCAGGGGGACCGGGGAGCTGTTTTTT. It yields the protein CASSSRGTGELFF.

The chain joins TRBV28 to TRBJ2-7, with TRBD2 matching over 10 bases. V lost 6 bases and J lost 6; bases outside the gene matches: 11. CDR3 length: 15 residues. From germline, CDR1 is MDHEN and CDR2 SYDVKM. The CDR3 DNA is TGTGCCAGCAGCGAAAGCGGGAGGGCCGGAGCCGAGCAGTACTTC. Protein product: CASSESGRAGAEQYF.

Note on this clone: At one of its ends the junction is not consistent with the germline gene, which may arise from a read error. CDR3 region: CASRLHSGANGLTF. For the CDR3, the DNA is TGTGCCAGCAGACTGCACTCTGGGGCCAACGGCCTGACTTTC. V usage is TRBV6-5 and J usage is TRBJ2-6; maybe TRBD1 (5 bases). The CDR3 contains 14 residues. Germline V gives CDR1 MNHEY, CDR2 SVGAGI.

The V gene is TRBV28, the J gene TRBJ2-2, with TRBD1 identical over 7 bases. This CDR3 is 13 amino acids long. J lost 6 bases, V lost 6 bases, and 4 bases had no gene match. Germline V CDR1 and CDR2: MDHEN, SYDVKM. The CDR3 nucleotides are TGTGCCAGCAGGACAGGGAGCCCCGGGGAGCTGTTTTTT. Encoded protein: CASRTGSPGELFF.

This clone was observed a single time. The chain is built from TRBV7-9 and TRBJ1-6, with 8 bases lining up with TRBD1. CDR1 and CDR2 from the germline V gene are SEHNR and FQNEAQ (reference sequence). The CDR3 has 16 amino acids. Trimming removed 5 bases from V and 7 bases from J; junction bases left unmatched: 10. CDR3 coding DNA: TGTGCCAGCAGCCCAGTGGGGACAGGACCAAATTCACCCCTCCACTTT. It yields the protein CASSPVGTGPNSPLHF.

The V call is TRBV5-5, the J call TRBJ2-2, with D maybe TRBD2 (6 bases). The CDR3 is 16 residues long. V gave up 2 bases and J gave up 1 base, with 12 bases separating them. CDR1 is SGHKS and CDR2 is YYEKEE in the germline V gene (reference sequence). CDR3 sequence (DNA): TGTGCCAGCAGCTTACGGGAGTGGGGGAACACCGGGGAGCTGTTTTTT. Amino acids: CASSLREWGNTGELFF.

The J gene is TRBJ2-5, the V gene TRBV28; D may be TRBD1 (5 bases). V was clipped by 6 bases and J by 5 bases, with 19 bases between them. Germline CDR1 and CDR2: MDHEN and SYDVKM. The CDR3 is made up of 15 amino acids. Written as DNA, the CDR3 is TGTGCCAGCAGCCACGCCAGACAGTTTGGTGAGACCCAGTACTTC. Amino acids: CASSHARQFGETQYF.

The rearrangement joins TRBV27 to TRBJ2-7; perhaps TRBD2 as D (6 bases). V lost 8 bases and J 1 base, leaving 15 bases between the germline ends. In germline, CDR1 is MNHEY, CDR2 SMNVEV (reference sequence). The length of the CDR3 is 14 residues. Written as DNA, the CDR3 is TGTGCCAGCGGGAGGCAGGGAATGTCCTACGAGCAGTACTTC. Its protein product is CASGRQGMSYEQYF.

The rearrangement uses TRBV28 and TRBJ1-5; D is undetermined. CDR1 and CDR2 (germline): MDHEN, SYDVKM. The length of the CDR3 is 13 residues. V was pared by 6 bases and J by 7 bases, with 13 bases between. The CDR3: CASSSRGGQPQHF. The CDR3 region has the DNA TGTGCCAGCAGCTCTAGAGGAGGACAGCCCCAGCATTTT.

The V and J genes are TRBV18 and TRBJ1-1, with no clear D. Per germline, CDR1 KGHSH and CDR2 LQKENI. The CDR3 is 13 amino acids. Trimming removed 6 bases from V and 3 bases from J, with 11 bases in between. The CDR3 spells CASSLSEDTEAFF. The CDR3 DNA reads TGTGCCAGCTCTCTATCGGAGGACACTGAAGCTTTCTTT.

The count of this clone is one. This chain uses TRBV28 with TRBJ2-7, with D unresolved. The V and J ends lost 3 bases and 3 bases respectively, with 9 bases between them. The CDR3 sequence is 13 residues long. Germline V gene sequence: CDR1 MDHEN, CDR2 SYDVKM. The DNA of the CDR3 is TGTGCCAGCAGTTTCCCCAATCACTACGAGCAGTACTTC. This encodes CASSFPNHYEQYF.

The chain employs TRBV28 and TRBJ1-2, with 9 nucleotides matching TRBD1. This CDR3 spans 14 amino acids. Trimming removed 6 bases from V and 4 bases from J; junction bases left unmatched: 6. In germline, CDR1 is MDHEN, CDR2 SYDVKM. CDR3 in amino acids: CASRRTGVTYGYTF. DNA for the CDR3: TGTGCCAGCAGGAGGACAGGGGTGACCTATGGCTACACCTTC.

The rearrangement joins TRBV18 to TRBJ2-3, with TRBD2 matching over 7 bases. CDR1 is KGHSH, CDR2 LQKENI, per germline. The V segment lost 3 bases and the J segment 9 bases; nucleotides outside the gene matches: 9. The CDR3 covers 14 residues. The CDR3 region is CASSPPLGRSTQYF. The CDR3 bases are TGTGCCAGCTCACCGCCGCTCGGGAGGTCGACGCAGTATTTT. Filled out from reference TRBV18 and TRBJ2-3, the complete variable domain reads NAGVMQNPRHLVRRRGQEARLRCSPMKGHSHVYWYRQLPEEGLKFMVYLQKENIIDESGMPKERFSAEFPKEGPSILRIQQVVRGDSAAYFCASSPPLGRSTQYFGPGTRLTVL.

The CDR3 DNA reads TGTGCCAGTAGTCCGGGACAGCATAATTCACCCCTCCACTTT. Translating gives CASSPGQHNSPLHF. V and J are TRBV19 and TRBJ1-6; 7 bases match TRBD1. The CDR3 is 14 amino acids. V dropped 5 bases and J dropped 5; count of bases not matched to a gene: 3. CDR1 and CDR2 (germline): LNHDA, SQIVND (reference sequence).

This clone was recorded only once. The chain links TRBV4-1 to TRBJ2-3; D is possibly TRBD2 (6 bases). The V end was cut by 0 bases, the J end by 1 base, with 11 bases between. The germline gives CDR1 MGHRA, CDR2 YSYEKL. The CDR3 is 16 amino acids. The CDR3 DNA reads TGCGCCAGCAGCCAAGATGCTAGCGTGGGCACAGATACGCAGTATTTT. Amino acid sequence: CASSQDASVGTDTQYF.

The J gene is TRBJ2-7, the V gene TRBV2; TRBD2 aligns across 8 bases. The V and J ends lost 1 base and 3 bases, in that order; junction bases with no gene match: 8. Germline CDR1 is SNHLY and CDR2 is FYNNEI. The CDR3 extends over 16 amino acids. The CDR3 is CASSEDPSGTSYEQYF. CDR3 DNA: TGTGCCAGCAGTGAAGACCCCAGCGGGACTAGCTACGAGCAGTACTTC.

The chain employs TRBV10-3 and TRBJ2-2; 8 nucleotides align to TRBD1. CDR3 size: 16 residues. CDR1 is ENHRY, CDR2 SYGVKD, per germline. V shed 5 bases and J 1 base; nucleotides not matched to a gene: 6. CDR3 sequence: CAISFSGGRNTGELFF. CDR3 nucleotides: TGTGCCATCAGTTTTTCAGGGGGCAGGAACACCGGGGAGCTGTTTTTT.